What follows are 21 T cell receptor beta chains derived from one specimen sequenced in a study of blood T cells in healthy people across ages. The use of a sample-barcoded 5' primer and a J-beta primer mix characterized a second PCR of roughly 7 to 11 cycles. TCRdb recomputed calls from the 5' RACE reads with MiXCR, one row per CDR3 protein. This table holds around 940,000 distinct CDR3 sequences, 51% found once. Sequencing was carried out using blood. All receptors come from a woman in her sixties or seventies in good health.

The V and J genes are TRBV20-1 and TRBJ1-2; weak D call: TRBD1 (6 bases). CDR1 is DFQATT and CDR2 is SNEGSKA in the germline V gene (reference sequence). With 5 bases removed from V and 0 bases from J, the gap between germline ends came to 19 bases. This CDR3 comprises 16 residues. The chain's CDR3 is CSALDSNSGPNYGYTF. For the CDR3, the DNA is TGCAGTGCTCTGGACAGTAATAGTGGGCCTAACTATGGCTACACCTTC.

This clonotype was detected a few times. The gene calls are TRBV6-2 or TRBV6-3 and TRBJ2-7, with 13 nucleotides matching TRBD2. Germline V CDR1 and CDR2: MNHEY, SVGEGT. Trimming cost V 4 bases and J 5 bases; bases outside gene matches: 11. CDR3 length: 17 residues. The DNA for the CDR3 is TGTGCCAGCAGTTCCCTAAGGACTAGCGGGAGCTACCACGAGCAGTACTTC. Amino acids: CASSSLRTSGSYHEQYF.

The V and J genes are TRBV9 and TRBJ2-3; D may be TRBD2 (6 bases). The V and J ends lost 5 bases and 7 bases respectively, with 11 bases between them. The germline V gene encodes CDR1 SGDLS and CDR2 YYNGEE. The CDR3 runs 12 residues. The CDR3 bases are TGTGCCAGCAGGGGGGACTTCAATACGCAGTATTTT. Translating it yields CASRGDFNTQYF.

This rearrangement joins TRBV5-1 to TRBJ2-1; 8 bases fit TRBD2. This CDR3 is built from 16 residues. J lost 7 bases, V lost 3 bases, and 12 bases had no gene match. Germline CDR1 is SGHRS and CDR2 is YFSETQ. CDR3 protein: CASSSTADGRVNEQFF. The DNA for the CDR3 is TGCGCCAGCAGCTCCACCGCTGACGGGAGGGTGAATGAGCAGTTCTTC. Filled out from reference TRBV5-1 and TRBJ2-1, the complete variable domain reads KAGVTQTPRYLIKTRGQQVTLSCSPISGHRSVSWYQQTPGQGLQFLFEYFSETQRNKGNFPGRFSGRQFSNSRSEMNVSTLELGDSALYLCASSSTADGRVNEQFFGPGTRLTVL.

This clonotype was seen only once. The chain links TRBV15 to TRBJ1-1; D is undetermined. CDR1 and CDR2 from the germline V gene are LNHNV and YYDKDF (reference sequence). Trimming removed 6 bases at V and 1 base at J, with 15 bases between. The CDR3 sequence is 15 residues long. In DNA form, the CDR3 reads TGTGCCACCAGTCGTTCGGGCCCCGCGAACACTGAAGCTTTCTTT. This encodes CATSRSGPANTEAFF.

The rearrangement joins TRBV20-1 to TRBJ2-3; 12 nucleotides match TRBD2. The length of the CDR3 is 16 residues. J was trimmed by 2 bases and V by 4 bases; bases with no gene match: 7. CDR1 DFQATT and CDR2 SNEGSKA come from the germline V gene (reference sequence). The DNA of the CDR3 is TGCAGTGCTACTGGACTAGCGGGACTATACACAGATACGCAGTATTTT. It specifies CSATGLAGLYTDTQYF.

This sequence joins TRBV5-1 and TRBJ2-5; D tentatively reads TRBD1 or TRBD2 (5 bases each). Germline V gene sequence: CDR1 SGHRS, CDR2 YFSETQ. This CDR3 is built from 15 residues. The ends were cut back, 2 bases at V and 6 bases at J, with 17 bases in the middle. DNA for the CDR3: TGCGCCAGCAGCTTAGGGAGTAACCCGGGGCAGACCCAGTACTTC. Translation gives CASSLGSNPGQTQYF.

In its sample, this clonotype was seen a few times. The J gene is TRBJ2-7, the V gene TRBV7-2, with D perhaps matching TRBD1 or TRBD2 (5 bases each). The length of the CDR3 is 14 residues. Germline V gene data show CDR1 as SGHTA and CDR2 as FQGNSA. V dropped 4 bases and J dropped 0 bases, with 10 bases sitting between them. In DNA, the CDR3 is TGTGCCAGCAGCTCGACAGACTACTCCTACGAGCAGTACTTC. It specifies CASSSTDYSYEQYF.

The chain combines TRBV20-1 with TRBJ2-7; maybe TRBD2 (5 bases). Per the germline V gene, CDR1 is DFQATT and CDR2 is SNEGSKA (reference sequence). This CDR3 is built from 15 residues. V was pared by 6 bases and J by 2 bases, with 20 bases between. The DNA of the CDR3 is TGCAGTGCGCGTTCGGGGTGGAGCAGCACCTACGAGCAGTACTTC. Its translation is CSARSGWSSTYEQYF.

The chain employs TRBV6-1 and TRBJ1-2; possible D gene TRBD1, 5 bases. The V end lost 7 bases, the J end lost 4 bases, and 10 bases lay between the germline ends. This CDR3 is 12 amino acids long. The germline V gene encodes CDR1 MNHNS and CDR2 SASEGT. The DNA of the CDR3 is TGTGCCAGCACTGGGGGTGGCTATGGCTACACCTTC. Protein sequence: CASTGGGYGYTF.

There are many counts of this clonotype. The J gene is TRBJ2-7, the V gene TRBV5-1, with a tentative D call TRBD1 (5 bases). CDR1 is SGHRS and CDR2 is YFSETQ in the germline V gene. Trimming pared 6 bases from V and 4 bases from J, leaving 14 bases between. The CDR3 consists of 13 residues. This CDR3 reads CASKGNRQYEQYF. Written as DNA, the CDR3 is TGCGCCAGCAAAGGTAACAGGCAATACGAGCAGTACTTC.

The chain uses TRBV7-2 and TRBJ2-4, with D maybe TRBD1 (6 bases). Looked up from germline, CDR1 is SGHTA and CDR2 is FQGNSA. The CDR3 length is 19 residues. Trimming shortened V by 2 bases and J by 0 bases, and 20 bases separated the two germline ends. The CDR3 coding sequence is TGTGCCAGCAGCTTAAGCTTCCGGACAACAGGGTTAGCCAAAAACATTCAGTACTTC. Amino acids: CASSLSFRTTGLAKNIQYF.

The CDR3 loop is CSVVPLTSGSYNEQYF. The CDR3, as DNA: TGCAGCGTTGTGCCCCTGACTAGCGGGAGTTACAATGAGCAGTACTTC. This chain joins TRBV29-1 and TRBJ2-1, with 12 bases lining up with TRBD2. Judging by the DNA end, TRBJ2-7 fits better; the J call may be wrong. Germline V gene sequence: CDR1 SQVTM, CDR2 ANQGSEA. This CDR3 region has 16 residues.

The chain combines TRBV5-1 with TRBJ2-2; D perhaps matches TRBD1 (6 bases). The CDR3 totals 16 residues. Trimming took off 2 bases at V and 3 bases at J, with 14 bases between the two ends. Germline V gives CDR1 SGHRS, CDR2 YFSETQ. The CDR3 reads CASSFSGELDTGELFF. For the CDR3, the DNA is TGCGCCAGCAGCTTCTCAGGGGAGTTGGACACCGGGGAGCTGTTTTTT.

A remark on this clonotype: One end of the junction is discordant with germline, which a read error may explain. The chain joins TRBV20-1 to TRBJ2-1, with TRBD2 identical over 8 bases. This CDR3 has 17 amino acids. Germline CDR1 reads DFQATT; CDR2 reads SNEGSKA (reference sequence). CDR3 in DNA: TGCAGTGCTAATCCTAGTACTAGCGGAAGCTCCTACACTGAGCAGTTCTTC. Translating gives CSANPSTSGSSYTEQFF.

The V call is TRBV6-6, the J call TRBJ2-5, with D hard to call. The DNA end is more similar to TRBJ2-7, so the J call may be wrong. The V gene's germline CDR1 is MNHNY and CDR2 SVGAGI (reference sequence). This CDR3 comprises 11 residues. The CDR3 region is CASSMGGEQYF. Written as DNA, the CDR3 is TGTGCCAGCAGTATGGGCGGCGAGCAGTACTTC.

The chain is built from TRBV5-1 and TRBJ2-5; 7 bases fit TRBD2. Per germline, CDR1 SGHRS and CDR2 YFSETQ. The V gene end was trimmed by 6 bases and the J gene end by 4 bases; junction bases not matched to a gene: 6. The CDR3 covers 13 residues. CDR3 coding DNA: TGCGCCAGCACTAAGGGGAGGGGAGAGACCCAGTACTTC. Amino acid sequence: CASTKGRGETQYF.

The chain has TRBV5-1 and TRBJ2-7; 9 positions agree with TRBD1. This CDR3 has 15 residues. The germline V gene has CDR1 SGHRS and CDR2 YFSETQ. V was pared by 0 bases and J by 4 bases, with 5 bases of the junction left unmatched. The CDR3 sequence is CASSLAGTGKYEQYF. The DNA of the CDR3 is TGCGCCAGCAGCTTGGCTGGGACAGGGAAGTACGAGCAGTACTTC.

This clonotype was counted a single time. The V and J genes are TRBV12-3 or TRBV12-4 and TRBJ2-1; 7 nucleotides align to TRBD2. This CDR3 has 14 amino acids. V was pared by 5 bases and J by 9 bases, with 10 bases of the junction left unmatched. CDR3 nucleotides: TGTGCCAGCAGTAACGGACTAGATTTCGGTGAGCAGTTCTTC. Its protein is CASSNGLDFGEQFF.

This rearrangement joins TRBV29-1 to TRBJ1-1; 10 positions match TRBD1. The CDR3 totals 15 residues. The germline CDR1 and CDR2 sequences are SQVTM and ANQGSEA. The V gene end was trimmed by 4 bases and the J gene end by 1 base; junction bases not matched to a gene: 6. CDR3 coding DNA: TGCAGCGTTGGACAGGGGGCGCGAGGGAACACTGAAGCTTTCTTT. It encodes CSVGQGARGNTEAFF.

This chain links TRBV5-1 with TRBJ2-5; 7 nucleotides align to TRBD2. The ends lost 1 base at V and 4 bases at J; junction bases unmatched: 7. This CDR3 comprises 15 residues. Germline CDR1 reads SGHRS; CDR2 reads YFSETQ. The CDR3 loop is CASSLRREFRETQYF. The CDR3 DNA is TGCGCCAGCAGCTTGAGGCGGGAGTTTCGAGAGACCCAGTACTTC.